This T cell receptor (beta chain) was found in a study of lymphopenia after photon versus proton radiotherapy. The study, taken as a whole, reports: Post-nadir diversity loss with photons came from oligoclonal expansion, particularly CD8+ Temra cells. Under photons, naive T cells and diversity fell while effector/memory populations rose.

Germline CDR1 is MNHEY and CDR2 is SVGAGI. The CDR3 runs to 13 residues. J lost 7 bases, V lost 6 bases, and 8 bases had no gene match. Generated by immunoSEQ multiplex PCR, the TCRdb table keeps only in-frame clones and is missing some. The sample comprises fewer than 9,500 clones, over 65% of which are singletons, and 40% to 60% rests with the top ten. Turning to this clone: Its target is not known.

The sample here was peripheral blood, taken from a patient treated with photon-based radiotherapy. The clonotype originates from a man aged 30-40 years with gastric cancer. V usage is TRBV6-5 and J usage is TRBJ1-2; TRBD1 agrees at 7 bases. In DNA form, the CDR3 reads TGTGCCAGCAGCCGGGACAGTGGGACTGGCTACACCTTC. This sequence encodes CASSRDSGTGYTF.